Presented here are 19 T cell receptor beta chains from one specimen sequenced in a study of shared clonotypes between healthy human individuals. Naive CD8 populations comprised CD45RO-negative cells positively selected for CCR7, excluding terminally differentiated effector memory CD45RA+ cells. The table came from immunoSEQ multiplex PCR; TCRdb's copy has only in-frame clones and leaves some out. The data contain more than 2 million clones, about 94% of them singletons. The specimen was naive CD8+ T cells sorted from blood. The receptors were gathered from a man younger than 35 in good health.

Concerning this clone itself: This sample also contains other DNA sequences that code for the same CDR3. The CDR3 protein is CASSQDRFYGYTF. CDR3 bases: TGCGCCAGCAGCCAAGATAGATTCTATGGCTACACCTTC. This chain connects TRBV4-1 to TRBJ1-2; D ambiguous. CDR1 is MGHRA and CDR2 is YSYEKL in the germline V gene. The CDR3 consists of 13 residues. The V end was cut by 0 bases, the J end by 4 bases, with 6 bases between.

The chain has TRBV6-1 and TRBJ2-1, with TRBD1 matching 7 bases. V lost 8 bases, J lost 4 bases, and 5 bases stayed unmatched. CDR3 length equals 13 residues. CDR1 is MNHNS and CDR2 is SASEGT in the germline V gene. The CDR3 loop reads CASADRPYNEQFF. Written as DNA, the CDR3 is TGTGCCAGCGCGGACAGGCCATACAATGAGCAGTTCTTC.

This chain connects TRBV7-3 to TRBJ2-1; 8 nucleotides align to TRBD2. J lost 2 bases, V lost 5 bases, and 14 bases had no gene match. Germline V gene lookup returns CDR1 SGHTA and CDR2 FQGTGA. This CDR3 is 18 amino acids long. CDR3 in amino acids: CASSPSVGLARTYNEQFF. Written as DNA, the CDR3 is TGTGCCAGCAGCCCATCCGTAGGACTAGCCCGAACCTACAATGAGCAGTTCTTC.

V usage is TRBV19 and J usage is TRBJ1-1; D remains ambiguous. Trimming took off 4 bases at V and 8 bases at J, with 8 bases between the two ends. The germline CDR1 and CDR2 sequences are LNHDA and SQIVND (reference sequence). The CDR3 sequence is 11 residues long. The CDR3 bases are TGTGCCAGTAGTACGGGCAGGGAAGCTTTCTTT. It translates to CASSTGREAFF.

This rearrangement joins TRBV30 to TRBJ1-3, with a possible D match to TRBD1 (6 bases). V shed 3 bases and J shed 4 bases, with 16 bases lying between them. Germline-derived CDR1 and CDR2 are GTSNPN and SVGIG (reference sequence). This CDR3 has 15 residues. The CDR3 DNA sequence: TGTGCCTGGAGGGAGGGGGTAGGGTCCGGAAACACCATATATTTT. This translates into CAWREGVGSGNTIYF. The whole variable domain, remainder taken from reference TRBV30 and TRBJ1-3, is SQTIHQWPATLVQPVGSPLSLECTVEGTSNPNLYWYRQAAGRGLQLLFYSVGIGQISSEVPQNLSASRPQDRQFILSSKKLLLSDSGFYLCAWREGVGSGNTIYFGEGSWLTVV.

This clone was recorded once. The V gene is TRBV27, the J gene TRBJ2-5; 7 nucleotides line up with TRBD2. CDR1 MNHEY and CDR2 SMNVEV come from the germline V gene (reference sequence). The CDR3 covers 15 residues. Germline trimming cut 6 bases from V and 4 bases from J; bases unmatched to any gene: 11. The CDR3, as DNA: TGTGCCAGCAGCCCGCGGGAGTTGGTGGGAGAGACCCAGTACTTC. It is translated as CASSPRELVGETQYF.

The chain links TRBV19 to TRBJ2-5; TRBD2 might be the D (6 bases). This CDR3 has 13 amino acids. The germline V gene has CDR1 LNHDA and CDR2 SQIVND (reference sequence). V shed 6 bases and J shed 1 base, with 9 bases lying between them. The CDR3, as DNA: TGTGCCAGTAGGGACTACCTCCAAGAGACCCAGTACTTC. It translates to CASRDYLQETQYF.

J is TRBJ2-7 and V is TRBV7-9; possibly TRBD1 or TRBD2 for D (5 bases each). Germline-derived CDR1 and CDR2 are SEHNR and FQNEAQ (reference sequence). The CDR3 covers 16 residues. Trimming took 5 bases from V and 2 from J, leaving 19 bases between them. The CDR3 DNA follows: TGTGCCAGCAGCCCCCGGGGCAGCGATACCCCCTACGAGCAGTACTTC. Translated, it gives CASSPRGSDTPYEQYF.

The V and J genes are TRBV27 and TRBJ2-2; the D gene is possibly TRBD2 (7 bases). Germline CDR1 MNHEY, CDR2 SMNVEV (reference sequence). With 3 bases removed from V and 4 bases from J, the gap between germline ends came to 15 bases. The CDR3 contains 16 residues. CDR3 DNA: TGTGCCAGCAGTTTGTTAGACGGGGGGCCCACCGGGGAGCTGTTTTTT. It is translated as CASSLLDGGPTGELFF.

The gene calls are TRBV14 and TRBJ2-7; 8 nucleotides agree with TRBD1. Germline loops: CDR1 SGHDN, CDR2 FVKESK. The CDR3 contains 15 residues. V was pared by 2 bases and J by 2 bases, with 5 bases of the junction left unmatched. In DNA form, the CDR3 reads TGTGCCAGCAGCCAACTGGACAGGGCCCCCTACGAGCAGTACTTC. Translation: CASSQLDRAPYEQYF.

The chain carries TRBV5-6 and TRBJ1-5, with D maybe TRBD1 (6 bases). The CDR3 sequence is 14 residues long. Germline V gives CDR1 SGHDT, CDR2 YYEEEE. V was pared by 3 bases and J by 4 bases, with 11 bases between. The CDR3 is CASSWWGANQPQHF. The CDR3 DNA is TGTGCCAGCAGCTGGTGGGGGGCAAATCAGCCCCAGCATTTT.

V and J are TRBV6-1 and TRBJ1-2; 9 nucleotides match TRBD1. V shed 1 base and J 3 bases; nucleotides not matched to a gene: 3. Per the germline V gene, CDR1 is MNHNS and CDR2 is SASEGT. The CDR3 loop spans 15 amino acids. CDR3 sequence (DNA): TGTGCCAGCAGTGAAGTAGGGACAGGGCACTATGGCTACACCTTC. The encoded protein is CASSEVGTGHYGYTF.

This sequence joins TRBV4-3 and TRBJ2-7, with D unclear. Germline values: CDR1 LGHNA, CDR2 YSLEER. The CDR3 extends over 13 amino acids. V was trimmed by 9 bases and J by 0 bases, leaving 12 bases between them. In DNA, the CDR3 is TGCGCCAGTCTGGTAGAGACCTCCTACGAGCAGTACTTC. Translation gives CASLVETSYEQYF.

The chain employs TRBV29-1 and TRBJ2-1; 7 bases are a match to TRBD2. The CDR3 loop spans 12 amino acids. The V gene end was trimmed by 4 bases and the J gene end by 6 bases; junction bases not matched to a gene: 3. Germline CDR1 reads SQVTM; CDR2 reads ANQGSEA. CDR3 in amino acids: CSVARELNEQFF. The CDR3 DNA reads as TGCAGCGTTGCGCGGGAGCTCAATGAGCAGTTCTTC.

On this clone: At one of its ends the junction is not consistent with the germline gene, which may arise from a read error. This chain links TRBV7-7 with TRBJ1-5, with D uncertain. This CDR3 comprises 15 residues. Germline V CDR1 and CDR2: SSHAT, FNYEAQ (reference sequence). Written as DNA, the CDR3 is TGTGCTAGCAGCCCAGGTTGGGATAGCAATCAGCCCCAGCATTTT. It translates to CASSPGWDSNQPQHF. The full variable domain, its missing parts supplied by reference TRBV7-7 and TRBJ1-5, is GAGVSQSPRYKVTKRGQDVTLRCDPISSHATLYWYQQALGQGPEFLTYFNYEAQPDKSGLPSDRFSAERPEGSISTLTIQRTEQRDSAMYRCASSPGWDSNQPQHFGDGTRLSIL.

The rearrangement joins TRBV27 to TRBJ2-1; TRBD2 is a possible D gene (6 bases). V lost 7 bases and J lost 2, with 12 bases in between. CDR1 is MNHEY and CDR2 is SMNVEV in the germline V gene (reference sequence). The CDR3 loop spans 14 amino acids. For the CDR3, the DNA is TGTGCCAGCAAGGGACTCCCCGCCTACAATGAGCAGTTCTTC. This gives the protein CASKGLPAYNEQFF.

V usage is TRBV4-3 and J usage is TRBJ1-5, with D perhaps TRBD1 (5 bases). V lost 2 bases and J lost 0, with 8 bases in between. In germline, CDR1 is LGHNA, CDR2 YSLEER. The CDR3 totals 15 residues. DNA for the CDR3: TGCGCCAGCAGCCAAACAGGAGCTAGCAATCAGCCCCAGCATTTT. It yields the protein CASSQTGASNQPQHF.

V usage is TRBV28 and J usage is TRBJ2-3; the D gene is possibly TRBD2 (6 bases). The CDR3 spans 14 residues. Trimming took off 5 bases at V and 0 bases at J, with 9 bases between the two ends. CDR1 and CDR2 (germline): MDHEN, SYDVKM. The CDR3 region is CASSQGTSTDTQYF. Written as DNA, the CDR3 is TGTGCCAGCAGTCAAGGGACTAGCACAGATACGCAGTATTTT.

The chain combines TRBV7-8 with TRBJ2-3; tentatively, D is TRBD1 (6 bases). The CDR3 runs 16 residues. The V end lost 1 base, the J end lost 5 bases, and 16 bases lay between the germline ends. The germline V gene has CDR1 SGHVS and CDR2 FQNEAQ. This chain's CDR3 is CASSLVSGQGGDTQYF. In DNA form, the CDR3 reads TGTGCCAGCAGCTTAGTTTCTGGGCAAGGGGGAGATACGCAGTATTTT.